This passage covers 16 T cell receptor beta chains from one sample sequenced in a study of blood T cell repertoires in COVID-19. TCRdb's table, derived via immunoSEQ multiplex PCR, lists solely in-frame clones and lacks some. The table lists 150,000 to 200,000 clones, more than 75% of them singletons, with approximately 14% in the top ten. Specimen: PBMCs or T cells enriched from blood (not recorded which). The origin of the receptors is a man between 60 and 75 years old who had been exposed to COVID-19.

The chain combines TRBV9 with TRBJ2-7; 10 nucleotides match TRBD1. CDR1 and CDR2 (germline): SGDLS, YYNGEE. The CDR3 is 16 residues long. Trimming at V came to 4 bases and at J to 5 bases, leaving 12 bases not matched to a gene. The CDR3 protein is CASSINPGQGINEQYF. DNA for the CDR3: TGTGCCAGCAGCATAAACCCGGGACAGGGGATAAACGAGCAGTACTTC.

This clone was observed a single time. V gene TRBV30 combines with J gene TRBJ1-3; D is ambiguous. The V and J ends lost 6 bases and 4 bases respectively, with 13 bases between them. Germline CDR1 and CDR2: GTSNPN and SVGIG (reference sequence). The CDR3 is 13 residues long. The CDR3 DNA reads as TGTGCCTGCGAAAAAGGGAGAGGAAACACCATATATTTT. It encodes CACEKGRGNTIYF. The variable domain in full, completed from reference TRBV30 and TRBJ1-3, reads SQTIHQWPATLVQPVGSPLSLECTVEGTSNPNLYWYRQAAGRGLQLLFYSVGIGQISSEVPQNLSASRPQDRQFILSSKKLLLSDSGFYLCACEKGRGNTIYFGEGSWLTVV.

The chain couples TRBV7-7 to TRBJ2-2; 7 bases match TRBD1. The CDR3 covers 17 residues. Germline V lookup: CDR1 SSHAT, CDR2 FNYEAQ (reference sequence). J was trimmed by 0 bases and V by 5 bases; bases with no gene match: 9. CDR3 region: CASSPRSGTANTGELFF. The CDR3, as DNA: TGTGCCAGCAGCCCTCGCTCCGGGACAGCGAACACCGGGGAGCTGTTTTTT.

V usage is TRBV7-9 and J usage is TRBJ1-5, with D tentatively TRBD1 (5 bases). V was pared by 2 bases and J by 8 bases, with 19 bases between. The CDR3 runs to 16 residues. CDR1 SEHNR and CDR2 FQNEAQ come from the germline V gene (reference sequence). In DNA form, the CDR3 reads TGTGCCAGCAGCTTATATTTGGTAGGCAGGGCAAAGCCCCAGCATTTT. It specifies CASSLYLVGRAKPQHF. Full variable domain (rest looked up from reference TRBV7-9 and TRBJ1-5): DTGVSQNPRHKITKRGQNVTFRCDPISEHNRLYWYRQTLGQGPEFLTYFQNEAQLEKSRLLSDRFSAERPKGSFSTLEIQRTEQGDSAMYLCASSLYLVGRAKPQHFGDGTRLSIL.

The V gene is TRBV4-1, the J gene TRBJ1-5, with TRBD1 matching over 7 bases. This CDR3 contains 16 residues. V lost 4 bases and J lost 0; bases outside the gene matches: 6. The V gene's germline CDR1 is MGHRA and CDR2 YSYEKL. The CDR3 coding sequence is TGCGCCAGCAGCCGAGGGACAGATTATAGCAATCAGCCCCAGCATTTT. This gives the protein CASSRGTDYSNQPQHF.

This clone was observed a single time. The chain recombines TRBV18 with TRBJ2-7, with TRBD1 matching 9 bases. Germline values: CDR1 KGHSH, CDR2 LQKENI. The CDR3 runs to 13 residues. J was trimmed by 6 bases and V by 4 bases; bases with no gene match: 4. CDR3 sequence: CASSLDRGSEQYF. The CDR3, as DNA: TGTGCCAGCTCACTGGACAGGGGCAGCGAGCAGTACTTC. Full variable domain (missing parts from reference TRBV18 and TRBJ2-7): NAGVMQNPRHLVRRRGQEARLRCSPMKGHSHVYWYRQLPEEGLKFMVYLQKENIIDESGMPKERFSAEFPKEGPSILRIQQVVRGDSAAYFCASSLDRGSEQYFGPGTRLTVT.

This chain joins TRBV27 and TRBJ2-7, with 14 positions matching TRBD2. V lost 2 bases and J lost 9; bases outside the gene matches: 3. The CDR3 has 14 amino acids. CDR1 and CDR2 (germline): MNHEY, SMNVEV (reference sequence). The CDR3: CASSLPGTSGRQYF. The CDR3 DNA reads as TGTGCCAGCAGTTTACCAGGGACTAGCGGGAGGCAGTACTTC.

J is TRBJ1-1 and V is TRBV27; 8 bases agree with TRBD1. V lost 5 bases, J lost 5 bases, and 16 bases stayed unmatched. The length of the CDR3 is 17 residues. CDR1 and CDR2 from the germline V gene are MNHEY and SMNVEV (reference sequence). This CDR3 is CASSPRQGANGWTEAFF. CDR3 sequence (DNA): TGTGCCAGCAGTCCCAGGCAGGGGGCAAACGGGTGGACTGAAGCTTTCTTT.

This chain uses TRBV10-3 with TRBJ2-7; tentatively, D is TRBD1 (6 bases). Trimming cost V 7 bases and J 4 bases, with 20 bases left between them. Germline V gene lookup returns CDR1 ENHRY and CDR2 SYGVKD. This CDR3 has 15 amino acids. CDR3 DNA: TGTGCCATCAACCAGGGCAGGGGTTGGTTGTACGAGCAGTACTTC. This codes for CAINQGRGWLYEQYF.

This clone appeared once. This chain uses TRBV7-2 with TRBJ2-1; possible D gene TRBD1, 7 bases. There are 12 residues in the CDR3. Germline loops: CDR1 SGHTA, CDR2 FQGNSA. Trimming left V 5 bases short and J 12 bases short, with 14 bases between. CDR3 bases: TGTGCCAGCAGCGCAGGGGGGTCCTGGCAGTTCTTC. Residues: CASSAGGSWQFF.

The CDR3 nucleotides read TGCGCCAGCAGCTACGGGACAGATAATTCACCCCTCCACTTT. As protein: CASSYGTDNSPLHF. This chain joins TRBV5-1 and TRBJ1-6; TRBD1 matches 7 bases. The CDR3 covers 14 residues. CDR1 and CDR2 (germline): SGHRS, YFSETQ. V trimming: 3 bases; J trimming: 5 bases; junction bases outside the gene matches: 2.

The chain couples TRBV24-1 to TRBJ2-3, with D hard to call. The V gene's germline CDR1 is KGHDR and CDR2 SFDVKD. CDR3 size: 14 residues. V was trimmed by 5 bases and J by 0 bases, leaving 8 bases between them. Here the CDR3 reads CATSVGRSTDTQYF. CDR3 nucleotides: TGTGCCACCAGTGTAGGCAGGAGCACAGATACGCAGTATTTT.

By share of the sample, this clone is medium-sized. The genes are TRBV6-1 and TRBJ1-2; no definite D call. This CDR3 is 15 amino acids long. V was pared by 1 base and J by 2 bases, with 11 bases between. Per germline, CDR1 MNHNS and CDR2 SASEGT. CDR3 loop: CASSEVVAFNYGYTF. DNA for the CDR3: TGTGCCAGCAGTGAAGTTGTGGCATTCAACTATGGCTACACCTTC.

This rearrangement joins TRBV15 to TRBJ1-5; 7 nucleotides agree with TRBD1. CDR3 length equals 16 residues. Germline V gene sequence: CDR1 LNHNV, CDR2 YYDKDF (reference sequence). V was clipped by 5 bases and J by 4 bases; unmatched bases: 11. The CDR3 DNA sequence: TGTGCCACCAGCCCCTACGGAGACAGGGAAAATCAGCCCCAGCATTTT. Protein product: CATSPYGDRENQPQHF.

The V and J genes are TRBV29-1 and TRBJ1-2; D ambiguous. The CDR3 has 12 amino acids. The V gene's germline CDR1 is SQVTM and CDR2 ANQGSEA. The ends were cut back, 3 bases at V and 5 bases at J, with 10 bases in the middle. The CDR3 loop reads CSVDVRDYGYTF. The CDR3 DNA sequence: TGCAGCGTTGACGTTCGGGATTATGGCTACACCTTC.

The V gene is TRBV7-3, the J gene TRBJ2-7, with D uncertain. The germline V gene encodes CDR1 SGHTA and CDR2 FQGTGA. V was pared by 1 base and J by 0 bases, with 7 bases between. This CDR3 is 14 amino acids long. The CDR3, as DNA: TGTGCCAGCAGCTTAAGCATCGGCTCCTACGAGCAGTACTTC. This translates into CASSLSIGSYEQYF.